Presented here are 12 T cell receptor beta chains from one specimen sequenced in a study of T-cell reconstitution after alpha-beta-depleted transplantation in children. For TCRbeta, the library was prepared with unique molecular identifiers. TCRdb independently ran MiXCR on the PCR reads; one entry per CDR3 protein. The repertoire has over 400,000 distinct CDR3 sequences, roughly an eighth of them found once; the top ten carry around 5.8%. The source material was PBMCs from the stem cell graft donor, sampled from the stem cell graft. Every receptor here comes from a human donor who donated a stem cell graft to a child with combined immunodeficiency.

This clonotype has a count of ten or more. This rearrangement joins TRBV29-1 to TRBJ2-1; no clear D. This CDR3 is 13 amino acids long. CDR1 and CDR2 from the germline V gene are SQVTM and ANQGSEA. Trimming took 5 bases from V and 10 from J, leaving 18 bases between them. The CDR3 DNA reads as TGCAGCGTTAGAGCCCAGGTCGATGGGGAGCAGTTCTTC. It is translated as CSVRAQVDGEQFF.

This clonotype occurred a few times. This chain joins TRBV7-2 and TRBJ2-1; 10 nucleotides match TRBD2. The V gene end was trimmed by 6 bases and the J gene end by 1 base; junction bases not matched to a gene: 6. The V gene's germline CDR1 is SGHTA and CDR2 FQGNSA. This CDR3 has 16 residues. Here the CDR3 reads CASRERSGGSYNEQFF. In DNA form, the CDR3 reads TGTGCCAGCAGAGAACGTAGCGGGGGGTCCTACAATGAGCAGTTCTTC. The complete variable domain, with remaining parts taken from reference TRBV7-2 and TRBJ2-1, reads GAGVSQSPSNKVTEKGKDVELRCDPISGHTALYWYRQSLGQGLEFLIYFQGNSAPDKSGLPSDRFSAERTGGSVSTLTIQRTQQEDSAVYLCASRERSGGSYNEQFFGPGTRLTVL.

This clonotype was detected a few times. V and J are TRBV5-6 and TRBJ2-1; 10 nucleotides match TRBD2. This CDR3 is built from 12 residues. Germline V gene data show CDR1 as SGHDT and CDR2 as YYEEEE. V lost 2 bases to trimming and J lost 10 bases; unmatched junction nucleotides: 0. This chain's CDR3 is CASSFSGGEQFF. The CDR3 DNA reads as TGTGCCAGCAGCTTTAGCGGGGGGGAGCAGTTCTTC.

There are many counts of this clonotype. This chain joins TRBV7-9 and TRBJ2-7; D possibly uses TRBD1 or TRBD2 (5 bases each). V was cut by 4 bases and J by 1 base, with 8 bases left in between. The CDR3 extends over 13 amino acids. Germline V gene lookup returns CDR1 SEHNR and CDR2 FQNEAQ (reference sequence). The CDR3 is CASSWGSSYEQYF. The CDR3 nucleotides read TGTGCCAGCAGCTGGGGGTCGTCCTACGAGCAGTACTTC.

This clonotype appeared a few times. The gene calls are TRBV27 and TRBJ2-1; 7 nucleotides align to TRBD1. J gave up 0 bases and V 4 bases, and 9 bases lay outside the gene matches. The CDR3 spans 17 residues. Germline values: CDR1 MNHEY, CDR2 SMNVEV (reference sequence). The CDR3 nucleotides are TGTGCCAGCAGTTCCAGACAGGGCGAGAGCTCCTACAATGAGCAGTTCTTC. Amino acids: CASSSRQGESSYNEQFF.

CDR3 residues: CASSVLEGMNTEAFF. The CDR3 region has the DNA TGCGCCAGCAGCGTTTTAGAGGGGATGAACACTGAAGCTTTCTTT. V usage is TRBV5-1 and J usage is TRBJ1-1; D might be TRBD1 (5 bases). V dropped 4 bases and J dropped 0 bases, with 13 bases sitting between them. The germline V gene encodes CDR1 SGHRS and CDR2 YFSETQ. This CDR3 spans 15 amino acids.

This clonotype was found many times. The chain employs TRBV6-1 and TRBJ2-7; TRBD2 matches at 11 bases. J was trimmed by 7 bases and V by 4 bases; bases with no gene match: 9. Germline lookup yields CDR1 MNHNS and CDR2 SASEGT. This CDR3 has 15 residues. CDR3 sequence reads: CASSGGTSGLGEQYF. DNA of the CDR3: TGTGCCAGCAGTGGGGGGACTAGCGGACTCGGGGAGCAGTACTTC.

This clonotype has at least ten counts. The rearrangement uses TRBV27 and TRBJ2-5, with 8 positions matching TRBD2. The CDR3 has 16 amino acids. With V trimmed by 6 bases and J by 7 bases, 16 bases remained unmatched. Per the germline V gene, CDR1 is MNHEY and CDR2 is SMNVEV (reference sequence). The CDR3 is CASSLNYLSGEGTQYF. The CDR3 DNA reads TGTGCCAGCAGCCTTAATTACCTTAGCGGGGAAGGGACCCAGTACTTC.

A few counts support this clonotype. This CDR3 reads CASRPQRGETQYF. The CDR3 DNA follows: TGTGCCAGCAGGCCCCAGAGGGGAGAGACCCAGTACTTC. This sequence joins TRBV7-2 and TRBJ2-5; D tentatively fits TRBD1 or TRBD2 (5 bases each). Germline loops: CDR1 SGHTA, CDR2 FQGNSA. This CDR3 has 13 residues. Trimming took 6 bases from V and 4 from J, leaving 12 bases between them.

This clonotype was observed many times. This rearrangement joins TRBV4-3 to TRBJ2-7; 7 nucleotides line up with TRBD2. V trimming: 0 bases; J trimming: 5 bases; junction bases outside the gene matches: 10. This CDR3 region has 16 residues. Germline CDR1 and CDR2: LGHNA and YSLEER. CDR3: CASSQDYGGSINEQYF. The CDR3 DNA sequence: TGCGCCAGCAGCCAAGATTATGGCGGGAGTATAAACGAGCAGTACTTC.

Only a few counts were recorded for this clonotype. This chain links TRBV30 with TRBJ2-2; the D gene is possibly TRBD1 (5 bases). With 0 bases removed from V and 5 bases from J, the gap between germline ends came to 10 bases. Germline values: CDR1 GTSNPN, CDR2 SVGIG (reference sequence). This CDR3 contains 14 residues. The CDR3 DNA sequence: TGTGCCTGGAGTGTTGGGGCAGCAACCGGGGAGCTGTTTTTT. It translates to CAWSVGAATGELFF.

In this sample, this clonotype turned up many times. V gene TRBV29-1 combines with J gene TRBJ2-3; no clear D. V lost 4 bases to trimming and J lost 6 bases, with 8 bases between them. The length of the CDR3 is 11 residues. CDR1 SQVTM and CDR2 ANQGSEA come from the germline V gene. Here the CDR3 reads CSVGFGDTQYF. The CDR3 DNA reads as TGCAGCGTTGGTTTTGGGGATACGCAGTATTTT.